The entry below gives a single TCR beta chain sequence along with its context. Its antigen is not identified. CDR3 size: 16 residues. V was shortened by 7 bases and J by 0 bases, with 16 bases between the two germline ends. Germline values: CDR1 MDHEN, CDR2 SYDVKM. The table came from immunoSEQ multiplex PCR; TCRdb's copy has only in-frame clones and leaves some out. In the table there are just under 70,000 clones, roughly 72% of which are singletons. This specimen belongs to a study of cytotoxic CD8 clonotypes in ibrutinib-treated CLL. Findings of the study overall: Starting clonality was above that of age-matched healthy donors and tracked circulating CD8+ T-cell counts. An increase in clonality occurred at ibrutinib response, followed by a return toward baseline at progression.

TCR beta libraries used roughly 1.8 micrograms of DNA from cryopreserved PBMCs. The TCR comes from a human donor with chronic lymphocytic leukemia. Sequencing was performed on PBMCs, taken after 12 months of ibrutinib treatment. J is TRBJ1-3 and V is TRBV28, with D hard to call. Here the CDR3 reads CASTEPKPSSGNTIYF. The CDR3 DNA reads TGTGCCAGCACCGAGCCCAAACCGAGCTCTGGAAACACCATATATTTT.